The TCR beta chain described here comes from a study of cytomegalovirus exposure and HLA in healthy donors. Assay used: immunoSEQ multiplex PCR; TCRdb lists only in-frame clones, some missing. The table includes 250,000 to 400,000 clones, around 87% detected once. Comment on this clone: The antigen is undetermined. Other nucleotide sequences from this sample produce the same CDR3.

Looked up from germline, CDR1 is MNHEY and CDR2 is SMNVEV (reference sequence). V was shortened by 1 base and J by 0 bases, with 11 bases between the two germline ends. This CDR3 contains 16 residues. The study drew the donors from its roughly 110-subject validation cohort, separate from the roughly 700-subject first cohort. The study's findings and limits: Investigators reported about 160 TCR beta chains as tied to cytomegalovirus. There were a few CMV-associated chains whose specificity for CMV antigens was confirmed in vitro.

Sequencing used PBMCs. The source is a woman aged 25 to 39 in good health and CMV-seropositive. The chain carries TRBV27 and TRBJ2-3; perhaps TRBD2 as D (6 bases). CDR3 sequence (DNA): TGTGCCAGCAGTTTATTCCGCGGGGCTAGCACAGATACGCAGTATTTT. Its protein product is CASSLFRGASTDTQYF.